The source of this T cell receptor beta chain is a study of CD8 T cells in Susac syndrome. The patients who served as multiple sclerosis controls were treatment-naive and had stable or active relapsing-remitting disease that fulfilled the revised McDonald criteria. Random hexamers were used to reverse transcribe the RNA input (roughly 0.5 to 1 ug). immunoSEQ multiplex PCR amplified TCR beta CDR3 across 54 Vbeta, 13 Jbeta. TCRdb analysed the immunoSEQ multiplex PCR reads with MiXCR anew, one entry per CDR3 protein. Of about 180,000 distinct CDR3 sequences in the sample, 90% to 97% were seen once. Germline-derived CDR1 and CDR2 are SNHLY and FYNNEI. The CDR3 extends over 16 amino acids. The V end lost 4 bases, the J end lost 5 bases, and 17 bases lay between the germline ends. Worth noting for this clonotype: Its target is not known.

Study outcomes and limitations: TCR sequencing and HLA analysis covered a relatively small number of individuals.

V and J are TRBV2 and TRBJ2-2, with D possibly being TRBD1 (5 bases). Sequencing used CD4+ T cells from PBMCs. The sequence came from a human donor with multiple sclerosis. The CDR3 DNA reads TGTGCCAGCAGTGGTCCGCAGGGCAGGTATACCGGGGAGCTGTTTTTT. Its translation is CASSGPQGRYTGELFF.